The T cell receptor beta chain described here comes from a study of CD8 T cells in Susac syndrome. The length of the CDR3 is 14 residues. With 0 bases removed from V and 2 bases from J, the gap between germline ends came to 10 bases. Germline V gene sequence: CDR1 SQVTM, CDR2 ANQGSEA. Random hexamers served to reverse transcribe roughly 0.5 to 1 ug RNA. TCRdb reprocessed the immunoSEQ multiplex PCR reads via MiXCR and lists one record per CDR3 protein. The sample has 180,000 or so distinct CDR3 sequences; more than 90% are singletons. The sample taken for sequencing was CD4+ T cells from PBMCs. J is TRBJ1-1 and V is TRBV29-1; D might be TRBD1 (5 bases). The sequence came from a human donor in good health. The CDR3 is CSVEDRGVNTEAFF. The CDR3 nucleotides are TGCAGCGTTGAAGATCGAGGGGTCAACACTGAAGCTTTCTTT.